The clone carrying this T cell receptor (beta chain) was counted between two and nine times. As yet, its antigen is unknown. This sample was taken from a study of T-cell reconstitution after alpha-beta-depleted transplantation in children. Study outcomes and limitations: Some patients owed their high day-60 TCRbeta diversity to surviving recipient T cells and thymic progenitors. A year had passed since transplant, and T-cell counts and diversity by then came mostly from newly produced T cells.

Preparation of the TCRbeta library was carried out with unique molecular identifiers. TCRdb processed the PCR reads anew with MiXCR; each CDR3 protein has one entry. The sample lists hundreds of thousands of distinct CDR3 sequences; approximately 14% were seen once. The CDR3 runs 18 residues. Germline CDR1 is SGHDN and CDR2 is FVKESK. Germline trimming cut 0 bases from V and 7 bases from J; bases unmatched to any gene: 10. The chain uses TRBV14 and TRBJ1-5, with 12 bases lining up with TRBD1. The origin of this receptor is a girl aged 2 to 9 with congenital amegakaryocytic thrombocytopenia, due to receive a stem cell transplant. Material: PBMCs, obtained before TCRalphabeta/CD19-depleted stem cell transplant. CDR3 sequence: CASSQDLDKGQGAQPQHF. The CDR3 bases are TGTGCCAGCAGCCAAGATTTAGATAAGGGACAGGGGGCCCAGCCCCAGCATTTT. The complete variable domain, with remaining parts taken from reference TRBV14 and TRBJ1-5, reads EAGVTQFPSHSVIEKGQTVTLRCDPISGHDNLYWYRRVMGKEIKFLLHFVKESKQDESGMPNNRFLAERTGGTYSTLKVQPAELEDSGVYFCASSQDLDKGQGAQPQHFGDGTRLSIL.